This T cell receptor (beta chain) came from a study of blood T cell repertoires in COVID-19. Study context: The United States, Italy and Spain provided the acute and convalescent COVID-19 samples. Sources were T cells, B-cell-depleted T cells, or PBMCs; the material itself was cDNA or gDNA.

The germline V and J ends were trimmed by 5 bases and 14 bases, with 21 bases remaining between them. CDR3 length equals 13 residues. Germline loops: CDR1 SGHTA, CDR2 FQGTGA. This clone appeared once. In the authors' methods: Nucleated cell number was recorded as an estimate derived from reference gene primer amplification. This table comes from immunoSEQ multiplex PCR, and its TCRdb copy is limited to in-frame clones, with some not included. D and trimming were read from the DNA, whereas the V and J calls and clone size are those reported in that table. The sample carries 30,000 to 50,000 clones, around 83% recorded once.

What was sequenced was peripheral blood. The clonotype originates from a man in his fifties or sixties with acute or convalescent COVID-19. V and J are TRBV7-3 and TRBJ1-2, with D possibly matching TRBD1 (5 bases). The CDR3 loop is CASSPNRDSYPTF. The CDR3 coding sequence is TGTGCCAGCAGCCCAAACCGGGACTCTTACCCGACCTTC.